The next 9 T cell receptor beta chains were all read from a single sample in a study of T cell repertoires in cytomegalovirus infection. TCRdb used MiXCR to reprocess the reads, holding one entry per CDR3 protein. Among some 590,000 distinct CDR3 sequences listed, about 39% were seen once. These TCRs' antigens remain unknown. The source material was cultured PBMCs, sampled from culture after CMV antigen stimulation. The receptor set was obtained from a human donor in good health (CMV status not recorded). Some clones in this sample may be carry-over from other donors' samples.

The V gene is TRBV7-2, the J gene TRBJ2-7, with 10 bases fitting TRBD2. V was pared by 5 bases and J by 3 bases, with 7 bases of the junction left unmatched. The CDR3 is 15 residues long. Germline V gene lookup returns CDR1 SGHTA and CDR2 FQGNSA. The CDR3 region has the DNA TGTGCCAGCAGCCCAACTAGCGGGGTCTACTACGAGCAGTACTTC. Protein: CASSPTSGVYYEQYF.

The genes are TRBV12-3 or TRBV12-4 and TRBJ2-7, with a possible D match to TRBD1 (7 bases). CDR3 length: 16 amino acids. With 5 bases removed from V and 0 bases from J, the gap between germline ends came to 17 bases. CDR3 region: CASSGEEGATSYEQYF. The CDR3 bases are TGTGCCAGCAGTGGGGAGGAGGGGGCGACCTCCTACGAGCAGTACTTC.

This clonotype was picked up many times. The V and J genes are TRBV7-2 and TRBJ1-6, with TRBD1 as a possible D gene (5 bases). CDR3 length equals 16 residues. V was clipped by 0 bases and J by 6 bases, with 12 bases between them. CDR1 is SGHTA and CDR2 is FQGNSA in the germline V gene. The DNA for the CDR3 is TGTGCCAGCAGCTTAGCGCCCCCAGGGATTAATTCACCCCTCCACTTT. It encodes CASSLAPPGINSPLHF.

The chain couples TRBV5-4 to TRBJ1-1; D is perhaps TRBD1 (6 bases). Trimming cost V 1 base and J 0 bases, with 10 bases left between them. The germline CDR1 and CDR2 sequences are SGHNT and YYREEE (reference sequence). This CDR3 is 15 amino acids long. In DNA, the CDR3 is TGTGCCAGCAGCTTGCACGGACAGTTGAACACTGAAGCTTTCTTT. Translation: CASSLHGQLNTEAFF.

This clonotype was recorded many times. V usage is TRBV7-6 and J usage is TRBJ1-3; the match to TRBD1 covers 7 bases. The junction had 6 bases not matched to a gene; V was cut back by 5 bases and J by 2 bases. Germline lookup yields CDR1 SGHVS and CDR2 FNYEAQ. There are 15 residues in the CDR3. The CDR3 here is CASSPGGTAGNTIYF. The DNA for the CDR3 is TGTGCCAGCAGCCCAGGGGGGACAGCTGGAAACACCATATATTTT.

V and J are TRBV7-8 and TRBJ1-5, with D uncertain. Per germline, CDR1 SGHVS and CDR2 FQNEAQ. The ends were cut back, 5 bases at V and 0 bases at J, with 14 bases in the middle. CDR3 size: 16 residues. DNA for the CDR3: TGTGCCAGCAGCCGGGAGGTCCTTATTAGCAATCAGCCCCAGCATTTT. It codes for CASSREVLISNQPQHF.

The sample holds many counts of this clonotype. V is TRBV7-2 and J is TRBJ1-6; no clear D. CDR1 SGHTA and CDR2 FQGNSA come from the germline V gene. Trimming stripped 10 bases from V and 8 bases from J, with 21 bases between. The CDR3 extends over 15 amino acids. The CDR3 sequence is CATSSAGNWDSPLHF. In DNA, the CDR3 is TGTGCCACTAGCAGTGCTGGGAACTGGGATTCACCCCTCCACTTT.

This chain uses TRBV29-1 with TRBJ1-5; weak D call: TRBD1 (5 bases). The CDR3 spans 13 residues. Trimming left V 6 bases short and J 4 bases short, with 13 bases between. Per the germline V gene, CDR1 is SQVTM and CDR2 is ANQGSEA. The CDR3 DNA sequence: TGCAGCGTGACCACGGGGGGGAATCAGCCCCAGCATTTT. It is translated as CSVTTGGNQPQHF.

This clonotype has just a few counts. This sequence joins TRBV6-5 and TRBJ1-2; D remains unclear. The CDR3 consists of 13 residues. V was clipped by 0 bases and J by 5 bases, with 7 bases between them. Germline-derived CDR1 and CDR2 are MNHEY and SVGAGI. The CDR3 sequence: CASSYSASYGYTF. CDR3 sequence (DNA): TGTGCCAGCAGTTACTCGGCCTCTTATGGCTACACCTTC.